The following is a T cell receptor beta chain sequence with its context. Generated by immunoSEQ multiplex PCR, the TCRdb table keeps only in-frame clones and is missing some. The sample includes roughly 130,000 clones, roughly 88% of them seen just once. V shed 1 base and J shed 0 bases, with 6 bases lying between them. Looked up from germline, CDR1 is SGHTA and CDR2 is FQGTGA. This CDR3 is built from 15 residues. These data are taken from a study of radiation and T cells in renal cell carcinoma. Study as a whole: Nephrectomy followed 15 Gy stereotactic body radiation by 4 weeks.

Stated time point: baseline pretreatment blood. Regarding treatment: 15 Gy SBRT to primary tumor, nephrectomy 4 weeks later. This rearrangement joins TRBV7-3 to TRBJ1-4; unclear D gene. This specimen was blood, taken from a patient whose treatment included radiotherapy and nephrectomy. This clonotype originated in a woman between 45 and 60 years old with renal cell carcinoma. CDR3 amino acids: CASSLNGATNEKLFF. CDR3 DNA: TGTGCCAGCAGCTTAAACGGTGCAACTAATGAAAAACTGTTTTTT.